The 19 T cell receptor beta chains listed next were all sequenced from one sample in a study of shared clonotypes between healthy human individuals. Here immunoSEQ multiplex PCR was the method, and the copy in TCRdb shows in-frame clones only, minus some. The sample has 550,000 to 850,000 clones, 72% seen once; the top ten hold around 1.8%. What was sequenced was memory CD4+ T cells sorted from blood. Subset defined: CD45RA-negative fraction. The receptors here all came from a woman under 40 in good health.

The CDR3 DNA is TGTGCCAGCTTCTCAGTTCGGGGGCTTAACTATGGCTACACCTTC. It specifies CASFSVRGLNYGYTF. The rearrangement links TRBV6-4 to TRBJ1-2, with TRBD1 as a possible D gene (6 bases). The CDR3 extends over 15 amino acids. V lost 8 bases and J 1 base, leaving 17 bases between the germline ends. CDR1 is MRHNA, CDR2 SNTAGT, per germline.

This clone was picked up one time. This chain connects TRBV9 to TRBJ2-5; tentative D call: TRBD2 (6 bases). Trimming left V 5 bases short and J 2 bases short, with 10 bases between. This CDR3 contains 13 residues. The germline gives CDR1 SGDLS, CDR2 YYNGEE. The CDR3 nucleotides read TGTGCCAGCAGAAACGGGACTCAAGAGACCCAGTACTTC. Amino acid sequence: CASRNGTQETQYF.

This clone has more than one count but fewer than ten. The CDR3 spells CARETGDYGYTF. CDR3 nucleotides: TGTGCCCGGGAGACAGGAGACTATGGCTACACCTTC. V is TRBV27 and J is TRBJ1-2; possibly TRBD1 for D (6 bases). The germline gives CDR1 MNHEY, CDR2 SMNVEV (reference sequence). CDR3 length equals 12 residues. V lost 11 bases, J lost 3 bases, and 13 bases lay in between.

The chain couples TRBV29-1 to TRBJ2-1; D uncertain. V lost 7 bases and J lost 2, with 9 bases in between. The CDR3 runs 12 residues. Germline CDR1 and CDR2: SQVTM and ANQGSEA. The CDR3 spells CSATFAYNEQFF. The CDR3 nucleotides are TGCAGCGCTACCTTTGCCTACAATGAGCAGTTCTTC.

This clone was observed many times. Other DNA sequences in the sample encode the same CDR3. This chain connects TRBV7-9 to TRBJ2-2; a weak D match, TRBD2 (5 bases). The CDR3 sequence is 15 residues long. The germline V gene encodes CDR1 SEHNR and CDR2 FQNEAQ (reference sequence). V was shortened by 2 bases and J by 2 bases, with 9 bases between the two germline ends. This chain's CDR3 is CASSLWLANTGELFF. CDR3 nucleotide sequence: TGTGCCAGCAGCTTATGGCTAGCTAACACCGGGGAGCTGTTTTTT.

This clone was counted a single time. V usage is TRBV7-9 and J usage is TRBJ2-7, with D perhaps matching TRBD2 (6 bases). The CDR3 consists of 12 residues. Trimming removed 6 bases from V and 1 base from J, with 7 bases in between. Germline V gives CDR1 SEHNR, CDR2 FQNEAQ (reference sequence). The DNA for the CDR3 is TGTGCCAGCAGGGGGGGATCCTACGAGCAGTACTTC. Protein: CASRGGSYEQYF.

The chain is built from TRBV28 and TRBJ1-1, with D possibly TRBD1 on 5 matching bases. V was pared by 11 bases and J by 11 bases, with 27 bases between. This CDR3 region has 14 residues. Per the germline V gene, CDR1 is MDHEN and CDR2 is SYDVKM. CDR3 bases: TGTGCCTCTACATCTCCCTGGGGGGGGAAATTTGCTTTCTTT. This gives the protein CASTSPWGGKFAFF.

The genes are TRBV2 and TRBJ2-1, with a weak D call TRBD1 (5 bases). Per the germline V gene, CDR1 is SNHLY and CDR2 is FYNNEI. The CDR3 runs to 13 residues. The V end was cut by 4 bases, the J end by 8 bases, with 12 bases between. DNA of the CDR3: TGTGCCAGCAGTGTTAGGGGTAACCATGAGCAGTTCTTC. Its protein product is CASSVRGNHEQFF. The complete variable domain, with remaining parts taken from reference TRBV2 and TRBJ2-1, reads EPEVTQTPSHQVTQMGQEVILRCVPISNHLYFYWYRQILGQKVEFLVSFYNNEISEKSEIFDDQFSVERPDGSNFTLKIRSTKLEDSAMYFCASSVRGNHEQFFGPGTRLTVL.

The chain joins TRBV6-5 to TRBJ1-1; no clear D. The CDR3 is made up of 13 amino acids. CDR1 is MNHEY, CDR2 SVGAGI, per germline. Deletions cut 6 bases from V and 3 bases from J, with 11 bases between. The CDR3 nucleotides read TGTGCCAGCAGAGTGCAGGAGGACACTGAAGCTTTCTTT. This gives the protein CASRVQEDTEAFF.

The J gene is TRBJ1-1, the V gene TRBV30; 7 bases align to TRBD1. CDR3 size: 13 residues. After removal of 0 bases from V and 9 bases from J, the junction contained 7 bases not matched to a gene. Germline assignment: CDR1 GTSNPN and CDR2 SVGIG (reference sequence). CDR3 nucleotides: TGTGCCTGGAGTGTACCGGACAGGTTAAAAGCTTTCTTT. The encoded protein is CAWSVPDRLKAFF.

The chain employs TRBV6-5 and TRBJ2-7, with TRBD2 matching over 7 bases. Losses at the gene ends were 3 bases for V and 0 bases for J; bases not matched to a gene: 5. The CDR3 spans 15 residues. Germline V gives CDR1 MNHEY, CDR2 SVGAGI. Here the CDR3 reads CASSYGRASSYEQYF. CDR3 nucleotides: TGTGCCAGCAGTTATGGGAGGGCCTCCTCCTACGAGCAGTACTTC.

The V call is TRBV4-1, the J call TRBJ2-5; D is perhaps TRBD1 or TRBD2 (5 bases each). CDR3 length equals 17 residues. Trimming removed 0 bases at V and 1 base at J, with 15 bases between. CDR1 is MGHRA, CDR2 YSYEKL, per germline. In DNA form, the CDR3 reads TGCGCCAGCAGCCAAGACGCCGGGACGGCAACCCAAGAGACCCAGTACTTC. Amino acids: CASSQDAGTATQETQYF.

Notes on this clone: This sample includes further DNA sequences coding for the same CDR3. The gene calls are TRBV5-1 and TRBJ1-3; no reliable D call. The CDR3 contains 14 residues. Germline CDR1 SGHRS, CDR2 YFSETQ. Trimming left V 0 bases short and J 1 base short, with 5 bases between. CDR3 residues: CASSLGTSGNTIYF. CDR3 in DNA: TGCGCCAGCAGCTTGGGGACTTCTGGAAACACCATATATTTT. Filled out from reference TRBV5-1 and TRBJ1-3, the complete variable domain reads KAGVTQTPRYLIKTRGQQVTLSCSPISGHRSVSWYQQTPGQGLQFLFEYFSETQRNKGNFPGRFSGRQFSNSRSEMNVSTLELGDSALYLCASSLGTSGNTIYFGEGSWLTVV.

V is TRBV27 and J is TRBJ2-3, with TRBD2 matching over 9 bases. Germline lookup yields CDR1 MNHEY and CDR2 SMNVEV (reference sequence). After removal of 2 bases from V and 2 bases from J, the junction contained 8 bases not matched to a gene. There are 17 residues in the CDR3. The CDR3 bases are TGTGCCAGCAGTTTAGTTGCGGGAGGGCCCTACACAGATACGCAGTATTTT. Translated, it gives CASSLVAGGPYTDTQYF.

V gene TRBV5-1 combines with J gene TRBJ2-3; D may be TRBD1 (6 bases). Trimming cost V 4 bases and J 6 bases, with 18 bases left between them. CDR1 SGHRS and CDR2 YFSETQ come from the germline V gene. The CDR3 spans 15 residues. The CDR3 protein is CASSPGTFDLDTQYF. CDR3 in DNA: TGCGCCAGCAGCCCCGGGACATTCGATTTGGATACGCAGTATTTT.

This clone was counted only a few times. The rearrangement joins TRBV5-1 to TRBJ1-2, with D possibly matching TRBD1 (5 bases). Germline values: CDR1 SGHRS, CDR2 YFSETQ. V gave up 4 bases and J gave up 4 bases, with 11 bases separating them. This CDR3 spans 13 amino acids. CDR3 nucleotides: TGCGCCAGCAGCCTAACGGGGGTCTATGGCTACACCTTC. Translated: CASSLTGVYGYTF.

The V gene is TRBV19, the J gene TRBJ2-1, with D unclear. V was cut by 3 bases and J by 8 bases, with 5 bases left in between. There are 11 residues in the CDR3. Germline V gene sequence: CDR1 LNHDA, CDR2 SQIVND (reference sequence). This chain's CDR3 is CASSMWDEQFF. CDR3 nucleotide sequence: TGTGCCAGTAGTATGTGGGATGAGCAGTTCTTC.

The chain employs TRBV2 and TRBJ1-2; 10 positions agree with TRBD1. V shed 6 bases, J shed 2 bases, and the junction held 9 bases outside the gene matches. There are 16 residues in the CDR3. Germline CDR1 reads SNHLY; CDR2 reads FYNNEI. For the CDR3, the DNA is TGTGCCAGCAGCGATAGCGGGACAGGGGTAAACTATGGCTACACCTTC. Translated, it gives CASSDSGTGVNYGYTF.

The V gene is TRBV10-2, the J gene TRBJ2-3; TRBD1 might be the D (5 bases). There are 15 residues in the CDR3. Germline-derived CDR1 and CDR2 are WSHSY and SAAADI. V was trimmed by 9 bases and J by 4 bases, leaving 20 bases between them. CDR3 protein: CASSPGPGIADTQYF. In nucleotides, the CDR3 is TGCGCCAGTTCTCCTGGCCCAGGGATCGCAGATACGCAGTATTTT.